This T cell receptor (beta chain) is drawn from a study of cytomegalovirus exposure and HLA in healthy donors. This PCR relied on a set of 60 Vbeta primers and 13 Jbeta primers. This table comes from immunoSEQ multiplex PCR, and its TCRdb copy is limited to in-frame clones, with some not included. The sample carries some 140,000 clones, roughly 85% recorded once. This CDR3 is 13 amino acids long. Germline V gene data show CDR1 as SEHNR and CDR2 as FQNEAQ (reference sequence). The V gene lost 5 bases and the J gene lost 7 bases, with 12 bases spanning the gap. The chain employs TRBV7-9 and TRBJ1-5; D is possibly TRBD1 (6 bases). The clonotype was recovered from a man aged 35 to 55 in good health and CMV-seropositive. The sample taken for sequencing was PBMCs. The CDR3 reads CASSPPGVQPQHF. The CDR3 bases are TGTGCCAGCAGCCCACCAGGGGTCCAGCCCCAGCATTTT.